Presented here are 2 T cell receptor beta chains from one specimen sequenced in a study of response to subunit inactivated influenza vaccine. Using its own MiXCR run on the RT-PCR reads, TCRdb lists one record per CDR3 protein. The sample contains about 530,000 distinct CDR3 sequences, 10% to 15% of which appear only once. Sequenced here: PBMCs from blood, sampled roughly 46 days after vaccination. These TCRs come from a man in his fifties or sixties who received an inactivated influenza vaccine.

This clonotype was observed a few times. The chain combines TRBV25-1 with TRBJ1-2; perhaps TRBD1 as D (5 bases). Germline CDR1 reads MGHDK; CDR2 reads SYGVNS. Trimming removed 3 bases at V and 5 bases at J, with 10 bases between. The CDR3 has 13 amino acids. The CDR3 reads CASSEAGSYGYTF. Here the CDR3 DNA reads TGTGCCAGCAGTGAGGCAGGGTCATATGGCTACACCTTC.

The DNA for the CDR3 is TGTGCCAGCGCCGCGGGAATCACAGATACGCAGTATTTT. This encodes CASAAGITDTQYF. This chain uses TRBV18 with TRBJ2-3, with a tentative D call TRBD2 (6 bases). Germline loops: CDR1 KGHSH, CDR2 LQKENI. This CDR3 has 13 residues. Trimming took 8 bases from V and 2 from J, leaving 11 bases between them.